This section outlines one T cell receptor (beta chain) sequence together with its context. As yet, its antigen is unknown. This table comes from immunoSEQ multiplex PCR, and its TCRdb copy is limited to in-frame clones, with some not included. Of about 2.2 million clones in the sample, roughly 91% were seen once. The J segment lost 5 bases and the V segment lost 0 bases, leaving 8 bases of the junction unmatched. Germline values: CDR1 LGHNA, CDR2 YNFKEQ. This CDR3 comprises 17 residues. The naive CD8 population came from CD45RO-negative cells selected for CCR7, without terminally differentiated effector memory CD45RA+ cells. This record belongs to a study of shared clonotypes between healthy human individuals. Points from the study as a whole: Donor scarcity curtailed the genetic and exposure-history diversity represented herein. Naive CD4 clonotype sharing across a few donors was roughly 5%.

The J gene is TRBJ2-1, the V gene TRBV4-2, with TRBD2 matching over 9 bases. This TCR came from a man aged 18 to 29 in good health. Some clones in this sample may be carry-over from other donors' samples. The specimen was naive CD8+ T cells from PBMCs. The CDR3 protein is CASSQEVEREVHNEQFF. The CDR3 bases are TGTGCCAGCAGCCAAGAGGTAGAGCGGGAGGTCCACAATGAGCAGTTCTTC.